This T cell receptor (beta chain) was identified in a study of OX40 agonist ivuxolimab in advanced cancers. Study at large: A diagnosis of hepatocellular carcinoma, melanoma, renal cell or head and neck cancer was present in dose-escalation patients.

The germline gives CDR1 MNHEY, CDR2 SMNVEV (reference sequence). The length of the CDR3 is 13 residues. V was trimmed by 7 bases and J by 8 bases, leaving 17 bases between them. Generated by immunoSEQ multiplex PCR, the TCRdb table keeps only in-frame clones and is missing some. Of around 40,000 clones listed, 83% were seen once; the top ten hold around a fifth. V is TRBV27 and J is TRBJ1-1, with D possibly TRBD1 on 6 matching bases. The sequence derives from an adult with an advanced solid tumor such as melanoma, head and neck, liver or kidney cancer. Sample: CD4+ or CD8+ T cells sorted from blood, taken in a trial of the OX40 agonist ivuxolimab. The DNA of the CDR3 is TGTGCCAGCACCACCCGGGGGGCAGGGGAAGCTTTCTTT. It is translated as CASTTRGAGEAFF.